A single sample gave rise to the 25 T cell receptor beta chains below, sequenced in a study of T cell repertoires in cytomegalovirus infection. These receptors' targets are unknown. TCRdb recomputed calls from the reads with MiXCR, one row per CDR3 protein. The top ten clones hold 15% to 20% of a sample with hundreds of thousands of distinct CDR3 sequences, about 33% of them seen once. This specimen was cultured PBMCs, taken from culture after CMV antigen stimulation. These receptor sequences come from a human donor in good health (CMV status not recorded). Some clones in this sample may be carry-over from other donors' samples.

This clonotype was found many times. The chain uses TRBV7-2 and TRBJ2-2; TRBD2 matches 7 bases. V was clipped by 2 bases and J by 1 base; unmatched bases: 4. From germline, CDR1 is SGHTA and CDR2 FQGNSA. The CDR3 runs to 16 residues. For the CDR3, the DNA is TGTGCCAGCAGCTTAAGGGCGGGAGTGAACACCGGGGAGCTGTTTTTT. Its translation is CASSLRAGVNTGELFF.

The chain joins TRBV7-8 to TRBJ2-1; possibly TRBD2 for D (5 bases). The V end lost 5 bases, the J end lost 7 bases, and 18 bases lay between the germline ends. Germline V gives CDR1 SGHVS, CDR2 FQNEAQ. The CDR3 contains 15 residues. The CDR3 sequence is CASSPVGVFPNEQFF. The CDR3 DNA follows: TGTGCCAGCAGCCCAGTCGGGGTTTTTCCTAATGAGCAGTTCTTC. Full variable domain (outside the CDR3, taken from reference TRBV7-8 and TRBJ2-1): GAGVSQSPRYKVAKRGQDVALRCDPISGHVSLFWYQQALGQGPEFLTYFQNEAQLDKSGLPSDRFFAERPEGSVSTLKIQRTQQEDSAVYLCASSPVGVFPNEQFFGPGTRLTVL.

This clonotype has more than one count but fewer than ten. J is TRBJ1-2 and V is TRBV28; 7 bases are shared with TRBD1. This CDR3 region has 12 residues. Germline CDR1 is MDHEN and CDR2 is SYDVKM. V lost 4 bases, J lost 7 bases, and 3 bases stayed unmatched. CDR3 in amino acids: CASSSDRPGYTF. The CDR3 bases are TGTGCCAGCAGTTCGGACAGGCCTGGCTACACCTTC.

V usage is TRBV11-3 and J usage is TRBJ2-7; perhaps TRBD1 as D (5 bases). Germline CDR1 is SGHNT and CDR2 is YENEEA. The CDR3 contains 13 residues. Trimming cost V 5 bases and J 0 bases, with 8 bases left between them. CDR3 in amino acids: CASSQGGSYEQYV. CDR3 DNA sequence: TGTGCCAGCAGCCAGGGTGGCTCCTACGAGCAGTACGTC.

This clonotype was detected a few times. The chain uses TRBV7-8 and TRBJ1-6; D remains ambiguous. V lost 1 base and J lost 6, with 13 bases in between. CDR1 SGHVS and CDR2 FQNEAQ come from the germline V gene. The CDR3 loop spans 16 amino acids. The CDR3 reads CASSLVTLGGNSPLHF. The CDR3 nucleotides are TGTGCCAGCAGCTTAGTAACCCTCGGCGGTAATTCACCCCTCCACTTT.

The chain links TRBV29-1 to TRBJ1-1; D ambiguous. This CDR3 is built from 14 residues. V was shortened by 6 bases and J by 5 bases, with 19 bases between the two germline ends. The germline CDR1 and CDR2 sequences are SQVTM and ANQGSEA. The CDR3 loop reads CSVSQLVARTEAFF. CDR3 coding DNA: TGCAGCGTCTCCCAATTGGTTGCACGGACTGAAGCTTTCTTT.

V gene TRBV19 combines with J gene TRBJ1-5; D perhaps matches TRBD1 (5 bases). The V and J ends lost 4 bases and 6 bases respectively, with 13 bases between them. This CDR3 spans 14 amino acids. Germline CDR1 and CDR2: LNHDA and SQIVND (reference sequence). The CDR3 bases are TGTGCCAGTAGTAGGGCAGGGAGAGGTCAGCCCCAGCATTTT. As protein: CASSRAGRGQPQHF.

The chain carries TRBV20-1 and TRBJ2-1; 11 nucleotides agree with TRBD2. Germline CDR1 and CDR2: DFQATT and SNEGSKA (reference sequence). The CDR3 runs to 14 residues. V lost 2 bases to trimming and J lost 6 bases; unmatched junction nucleotides: 3. DNA for the CDR3: TGCAGTGCTAGATGGCTAGCGGGAGGCAATGAGCAGTTCTTC. It encodes CSARWLAGGNEQFF.

V is TRBV2 and J is TRBJ2-1; D is unclear. Looked up from germline, CDR1 is SNHLY and CDR2 is FYNNEI. Trimming cost V 5 bases and J 8 bases, with 10 bases left between them. The CDR3 loop spans 12 amino acids. CDR3 sequence (DNA): TGTGCCAGCAGTCAAACACACGATGAGCAGTTCTTC. This sequence encodes CASSQTHDEQFF.

This clonotype came up a few times. This rearrangement joins TRBV30 to TRBJ2-7; 9 bases line up with TRBD1. V shed 1 base, J shed 3 bases, and the junction held 13 bases outside the gene matches. The CDR3 is 17 residues long. The germline V gene has CDR1 GTSNPN and CDR2 SVGIG (reference sequence). CDR3 region: CAWSAGPGQGWIYEQYV. The DNA of the CDR3 is TGTGCCTGGAGTGCCGGACCGGGACAGGGATGGATCTACGAGCAGTACGTC.

The V and J genes are TRBV4-1 and TRBJ2-7; D assignment may be TRBD1 or TRBD2 (5 bases each). Germline-derived CDR1 and CDR2 are MGHRA and YSYEKL. CDR3 length: 15 amino acids. The ends were cut back, 4 bases at V and 4 bases at J, with 17 bases in the middle. For the CDR3, the DNA is TGCGCCAGCAGCCCACGGGGCAGGGTTCAGTACGAGCAGTACTTC. This codes for CASSPRGRVQYEQYF.

With respect to this clonotype: Just one base apart from a much larger clone, this may be a read error. This chain joins TRBV7-2 and TRBJ2-3; 9 bases match TRBD1. V shed 5 bases, J shed 4 bases, and the junction held 10 bases outside the gene matches. Germline CDR1 is SGHTA and CDR2 is FQGNSA. The CDR3 is made up of 16 amino acids. The DNA for the CDR3 is TGTGCCAGCAGCGCTCGACAGGGGGTAATAGCAGATACGCAGTATTTT. This sequence encodes CASSARQGVIADTQYF.

This clonotype was seen a handful of times. The chain links TRBV27 to TRBJ2-7, with a possible D match to TRBD1 (5 bases). V was pared by 3 bases and J by 2 bases, with 11 bases between. Germline CDR1 is MNHEY and CDR2 is SMNVEV (reference sequence). The CDR3 has 14 amino acids. The chain's CDR3 is CASSFDSQAYEQYF. In nucleotides, the CDR3 is TGTGCCAGCAGTTTCGACAGCCAAGCCTACGAGCAGTACTTC.

This clonotype was seen at least ten times. This rearrangement joins TRBV7-2 to TRBJ2-5; D remains ambiguous. This CDR3 comprises 15 residues. Germline CDR1 and CDR2: SGHTA and FQGNSA. Trimming left V 5 bases short and J 2 bases short, with 15 bases between. This CDR3 is CASSPGRRVQETQYF. The CDR3 DNA reads TGTGCCAGCAGCCCCGGCAGGCGAGTACAAGAGACCCAGTACTTC.

This clonotype was observed a handful of times. The CDR3 DNA reads as TGCGCCAGCAGCCAATCGACCGGGGACAGGGGCGAGCAGTACTTC. Protein sequence: CASSQSTGDRGEQYF. The V call is TRBV4-3, the J call TRBJ2-7; 10 bases line up with TRBD1. Germline CDR1 is LGHNA and CDR2 is YSLEER. The CDR3 length is 15 residues. The junction had 7 bases not matched to a gene; V was cut back by 2 bases and J by 6 bases.

The chain recombines TRBV4-1 with TRBJ2-1, with 9 positions matching TRBD2. The CDR3 is made up of 16 amino acids. Trimming took 1 base from V and 10 from J; bases not matched to a gene: 11. Germline lookup yields CDR1 MGHRA and CDR2 YSYEKL. CDR3 protein: CASSQVTAGGPSEQFF. DNA for the CDR3: TGCGCCAGCAGCCAAGTAACAGCGGGAGGACCTAGCGAGCAGTTCTTC.

The chain combines TRBV15 with TRBJ1-2, with 8 nucleotides matching TRBD1. This CDR3 region has 14 residues. V gave up 5 bases and J gave up 8 bases; unmatched junction bases: 10. CDR1 is LNHNV, CDR2 YYDKDF, per germline (reference sequence). The CDR3 here is CATSPRTGQDGYTF. CDR3 DNA: TGTGCCACCAGCCCCCGGACAGGGCAGGACGGCTACACCTTC.

The chain carries TRBV4-1 and TRBJ1-3; D is undetermined. Germline-derived CDR1 and CDR2 are MGHRA and YSYEKL. V lost 1 base to trimming and J lost 4 bases, with 11 bases between them. This CDR3 is built from 15 residues. The CDR3 loop reads CASSQVGGSGNTIYF. CDR3 DNA: TGCGCCAGCAGCCAAGTGGGAGGGTCCGGAAACACCATATATTTT.

The chain links TRBV11-2 to TRBJ1-1; the D gene is possibly TRBD1 (5 bases). The germline CDR1 and CDR2 sequences are SGHAT and FQNNGV. Trimming stripped 1 base from V and 11 bases from J, with 14 bases between. This CDR3 is 13 amino acids long. CDR3 region: CASSLASTGEAFF. The CDR3 DNA reads TGTGCCAGCAGCTTAGCATCCACAGGAGAGGCTTTCTTT.

The V call is TRBV11-2, the J call TRBJ2-7, with TRBD2 matching over 10 bases. CDR1 SGHAT and CDR2 FQNNGV come from the germline V gene. This CDR3 is built from 16 residues. Germline trimming cut 1 base from V and 7 bases from J; bases unmatched to any gene: 10. CDR3 region: CASSLGILAGAEEQYV. As DNA, the CDR3 is TGTGCCAGCAGCTTAGGTATCCTAGCGGGAGCGGAAGAGCAGTACGTC.

A few counts support this clonotype. The chain carries TRBV7-9 and TRBJ1-5; weak D call: TRBD1 (5 bases). This CDR3 contains 16 residues. Germline V gives CDR1 SEHNR, CDR2 FQNEAQ (reference sequence). With 1 base removed from V and 5 bases from J, the gap between germline ends came to 15 bases. CDR3 amino acids: CASSLGQGPLDQPQHF. The CDR3 bases are TGTGCCAGCAGCTTAGGCCAGGGTCCGCTGGATCAGCCCCAGCATTTT.

The V call is TRBV6-2 or TRBV6-3, the J call TRBJ2-1; no firm D call. CDR3 length: 12 residues. Germline assignment: CDR1 MNHEY and CDR2 SVGEGT. V gave up 5 bases and J gave up 10 bases, with 12 bases separating them. CDR3 region: CASSANLLEQFF. Here the CDR3 DNA reads TGTGCCAGCAGTGCGAATCTACTGGAGCAGTTCTTC.

This clonotype occurred a few times. The chain recombines TRBV6-5 with TRBJ2-2, with TRBD2 matching 9 bases. The V and J ends lost 6 bases and 5 bases, in that order; junction bases with no gene match: 10. Germline assignment: CDR1 MNHEY and CDR2 SVGAGI. The CDR3 has 16 residues. The CDR3 DNA follows: TGTGCCAGCAGGCTCAAGGCGGGAGGGCAGACCGGGGAGCTGTTTTTT. This encodes CASRLKAGGQTGELFF.

A few counts support this clonotype. The V gene is TRBV6-2 or TRBV6-3, the J gene TRBJ2-3, with 9 bases fitting TRBD2. Germline V CDR1 and CDR2: MNHEY, SVGEGT. The CDR3 loop spans 15 amino acids. V gave up 6 bases and J gave up 4 bases; unmatched junction bases: 8. The CDR3 DNA follows: TGTGCCAGCAGCCCCGGACTAGCGAGAGCAGATACGCAGTATTTT. It is translated as CASSPGLARADTQYF.

In its sample, this clonotype was seen a few times. The rearrangement links TRBV7-6 to TRBJ2-5; 10 bases match TRBD2. V lost 5 bases, J lost 4 bases, and 4 bases stayed unmatched. This CDR3 has 14 amino acids. Per germline, CDR1 SGHVS and CDR2 FNYEAQ. CDR3 region: CASSTRLAGETQYF. The DNA of the CDR3 is TGTGCCAGCAGCACCCGACTAGCGGGAGAGACCCAGTACTTC.